This T cell receptor (beta chain) was observed in a study of post-analysis software for immune sequencing data. The wider study: Included among the disease courses, which were recorded for the cohort, were relapsing-remitting, secondary progressive and progressive-relapsing multiple sclerosis. General study points: TRBV5-6, TRBV5-1 and TRBV20-1 were among several TRBV segments more frequent in patients than controls.

Unique molecular identifiers had been added to the TCR beta cDNA libraries. Out of roughly 0.85 to 11 million T cells, about 520,000 cDNA molecules were generated. TCRdb ran MiXCR on the PCR reads and lists one entry per CDR3 protein. Of about half a million distinct CDR3 sequences listed, around 40% are singletons. With respect to this clonotype: The antigen is undetermined.

This CDR3 contains 14 residues. Trimming removed 5 bases at V and 3 bases at J, with 13 bases between. Germline CDR1 and CDR2: SEHNR and FQNEAQ (reference sequence). Source material: blood. The source is a girl aged 10 to 17 with multiple sclerosis. The chain combines TRBV7-9 with TRBJ1-1, with D unresolved. The DNA for the CDR3 is TGTGCCAGCAGCCAAGACTCTTGGGACACTGAAGCTTTCTTT. It yields the protein CASSQDSWDTEAFF. Full variable domain (rest looked up from reference TRBV7-9 and TRBJ1-1): DTGVSQNPRHKITKRGQNVTFRCDPISEHNRLYWYRQTLGQGPEFLTYFQNEAQLEKSRLLSDRFSAERPKGSFSTLEIQRTEQGDSAMYLCASSQDSWDTEAFFGQGTRLTVV.